This T cell receptor (beta chain) came from a study of cytomegalovirus exposure and HLA in healthy donors. The length of the CDR3 is 14 residues. From germline, CDR1 is SGHDT and CDR2 YYEEEE. The J segment lost 13 bases and the V segment lost 4 bases, leaving 15 bases of the junction unmatched. PCR used 60 Vbeta primers and 13 Jbeta primers. Here immunoSEQ multiplex PCR was the method, and the copy in TCRdb shows in-frame clones only, minus some. The top ten clones hold 2.8% of a sample with 150,000 to 200,000 clones, more than 65% of them seen once. Sequenced material: PBMCs. The receptor comes from a woman aged 35 to 49 in good health and CMV-seropositive. J is TRBJ2-5 and V is TRBV5-6; 8 bases match TRBD2. CDR3 sequence reads: CASSQMGTRRIGYF. The DNA of the CDR3 is TGTGCCAGCAGCCAGATGGGGACTAGGCGAATAGGGTACTTC.